The clone carrying this T cell receptor beta chain counts as medium-sized (0.01 to 0.1%). Its cognate antigen is unknown. These data originate in a study of liver allograft versus peripheral blood T cells. Study overall: Recipients' peripheral blood supplied the T cell receptor repertoires against which those in transplanted livers were compared.

The study's findings and limits: Inside liver allografts, T cell receptor repertoires reportedly diverged from the repertoires found in peripheral blood.

TCRdb independently ran MiXCR on the reads; one entry per CDR3 protein. The profile shows about 14,000 distinct CDR3 sequences, 15% to 20% of them singletons. The CDR3 totals 16 residues. CDR1 is LNHDA and CDR2 is SQIVND in the germline V gene (reference sequence). Trimming shortened V by 0 bases and J by 1 base, and 12 bases separated the two germline ends. The sequence came from a human patient who had a liver transplant. The T cells may come from the graft donor. The chain is built from TRBV19 and TRBJ1-1; no clear D gene. Here the CDR3 reads CASSIDRTRPNTEAFF. In DNA, the CDR3 is TGTGCCAGTAGTATAGATCGCACCCGCCCGAACACTGAAGCTTTCTTT.